Ten or more counts support the clone carrying this T cell receptor beta chain. What it binds is not known. Quantitative barcoded 5'-RACE was used to prepare TCR beta libraries. TCRdb independently ran MiXCR on the 5' RACE reads; one entry per CDR3 protein. The sample consists of around 140,000 distinct CDR3 sequences, 15% to 20% of them appearing once. This record belongs to a study of CD8 T cells in ankylosing spondylitis. Study-wide results and limits: Before this, some motif variants had been reported in reactive arthritis synovial fluid and blood. Disease-linked clones bore a CD8+ phenotype and were relatively rare in peripheral blood. In ankylosing spondylitis blood, a motif of seven to nine highly homologous TCR beta variants appeared characteristic.

V lost 3 bases and J lost 6, with 13 bases in between. The CDR3 has 14 residues. From germline, CDR1 is MRHNA and CDR2 SNTAGT. The V gene is TRBV6-4, the J gene TRBJ2-3; tentatively, D is TRBD2 (6 bases). Sequencing input: blood, either unsorted or a sorted T cell fraction (not recorded which). This TCR came from a male donor with ankylosing spondylitis. The CDR3 loop reads CASSDGLGGDTQYF. The DNA for the CDR3 is TGTGCCAGCAGTGATGGCCTGGGAGGCGATACGCAGTATTTT.